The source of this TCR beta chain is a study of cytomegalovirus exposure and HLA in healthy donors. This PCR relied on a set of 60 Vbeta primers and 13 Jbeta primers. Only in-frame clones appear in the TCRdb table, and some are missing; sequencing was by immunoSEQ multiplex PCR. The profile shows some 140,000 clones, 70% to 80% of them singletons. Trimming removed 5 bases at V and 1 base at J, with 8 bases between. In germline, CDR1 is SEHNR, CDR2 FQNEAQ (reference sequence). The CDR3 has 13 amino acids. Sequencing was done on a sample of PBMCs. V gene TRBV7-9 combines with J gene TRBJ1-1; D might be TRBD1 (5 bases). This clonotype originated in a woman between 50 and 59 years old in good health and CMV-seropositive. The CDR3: CASSKTANTEAFF. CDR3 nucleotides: TGTGCCAGCAGCAAGACAGCGAACACTGAAGCTTTCTTT. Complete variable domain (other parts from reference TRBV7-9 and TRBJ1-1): DTGVSQNPRHKITKRGQNVTFRCDPISEHNRLYWYRQTLGQGPEFLTYFQNEAQLEKSRLLSDRFSAERPKGSFSTLEIQRTEQGDSAMYLCASSKTANTEAFFGQGTRLTVV.